The 27 T cell receptor beta chains below come from one sample, sequenced in a study of shared clonotypes between healthy human individuals. Sequencing was performed with immunoSEQ multiplex PCR; in TCRdb, only in-frame clones are kept and a portion is missing. The sample shows around 690,000 clones, about 92% of them seen only once. The sample comprised memory CD8+ T cells from PBMCs. Subset described: CD45RO+ cells pooled with CCR7-negative TemRA cells. These receptors all stem from a young man in good health. Some clones in this sample may be carry-over from other donors' samples.

This clone was picked up one time. The rearrangement links TRBV9 to TRBJ2-4; D possibly corresponds to TRBD1 (6 bases). Trimming removed 3 bases at V and 8 bases at J, with 15 bases between. CDR3 size: 14 residues. Looked up from germline, CDR1 is SGDLS and CDR2 is YYNGEE. Here the CDR3 DNA reads TGTGCCAGCAGCGAGGACCAGGGGTACGACATTCAGTACTTC. This sequence encodes CASSEDQGYDIQYF.

The chain combines TRBV5-6 with TRBJ2-7; 9 nucleotides agree with TRBD1. CDR3 length: 16 amino acids. With 4 bases clipped from V and 2 bases from J, the junction kept 10 bases outside the gene matches. Germline assignment: CDR1 SGHDT and CDR2 YYEEEE. The CDR3 nucleotides read TGTGCCAGCAGCCTTCGGCTGGGGGACAGGGCCTACGAGCAGTACTTC. Its protein is CASSLRLGDRAYEQYF.

This clone was recorded only once. V is TRBV11-2 and J is TRBJ2-7; no reliable D call. The length of the CDR3 is 15 residues. The V gene lost 0 bases and the J gene lost 4 bases, with 13 bases spanning the gap. Germline assignment: CDR1 SGHAT and CDR2 FQNNGV. The CDR3 DNA is TGTGCCAGCAGCTTAGATGGCGGACGGTTTTACGAGCAGTACTTC. Its translation: CASSLDGGRFYEQYF.

The rearrangement links TRBV5-1 to TRBJ2-5, with D perhaps TRBD1 or TRBD2 (5 bases each). The end of the DNA fits TRBJ2-7 better, so the J call may be wrong. In germline, CDR1 is SGHRS, CDR2 YFSETQ. The CDR3 runs to 14 residues. CDR3 region: CASSPSGTIYEQYF. The CDR3 DNA reads TGCGCCAGCAGCCCATCCGGGACGATTTACGAGCAGTACTTC.

Comment on this clone: The sample has other DNA sequences that encode this CDR3 too. This chain joins TRBV27 and TRBJ2-1; D is perhaps TRBD2 (6 bases). This CDR3 has 15 amino acids. The germline CDR1 and CDR2 sequences are MNHEY and SMNVEV (reference sequence). V shed 5 bases and J shed 3 bases, with 14 bases lying between them. As DNA, the CDR3 is TGTGCCAGCAGTCCCCGGGACTCAAGCTACAATGAGCAGTTCTTC. Translating gives CASSPRDSSYNEQFF.

On this clone itself: Other DNA sequences in this specimen translate into the identical CDR3. This chain joins TRBV9 and TRBJ2-1; 8 positions agree with TRBD2. With V trimmed by 0 bases and J by 4 bases, 3 bases remained unmatched. The CDR3 totals 15 residues. Germline values: CDR1 SGDLS, CDR2 YYNGEE. DNA for the CDR3: TGTGCCAGCAGCGTAGAAGCGGGAGCTTACAATGAGCAGTTCTTC. It codes for CASSVEAGAYNEQFF.

V usage is TRBV4-3 and J usage is TRBJ1-6, with D unresolved. V lost 0 bases and J 0 bases, leaving 9 bases between the germline ends. This CDR3 region has 17 residues. CDR1 is LGHNA and CDR2 is YSLEER in the germline V gene. DNA of the CDR3: TGCGCCAGCAGCCAAGACCCTCAGAGCTCCTATAATTCACCCCTCCACTTT. It specifies CASSQDPQSSYNSPLHF.

J is TRBJ2-3 and V is TRBV9; a possible D gene is TRBD2 (5 bases). The CDR3 is 15 residues long. V dropped 0 bases and J dropped 6 bases, with 14 bases sitting between them. Germline values: CDR1 SGDLS, CDR2 YYNGEE. The CDR3 DNA reads TGTGCCAGCAGCGTAGTTTCCAGCGGCAGTGATACGCAGTATTTT. It yields the protein CASSVVSSGSDTQYF.

This rearrangement joins TRBV5-1 to TRBJ2-3; the match to TRBD2 covers 10 bases. CDR1 SGHRS and CDR2 YFSETQ come from the germline V gene. J gave up 6 bases and V 4 bases, and 5 bases lay outside the gene matches. The CDR3 extends over 14 amino acids. The CDR3 loop is CASSLSGRPDTQYF. CDR3 nucleotides: TGCGCCAGCAGCCTTAGCGGGAGGCCCGATACGCAGTATTTT.

The V and J genes are TRBV7-8 and TRBJ2-6, with D unclear. The CDR3 extends over 16 amino acids. V was trimmed by 5 bases and J by 0 bases, leaving 11 bases between them. Germline V gene data show CDR1 as SGHVS and CDR2 as FQNEAQ. In DNA form, the CDR3 reads TGTGCCAGCAGCAACATACTGAGCTCTGGGGCCAACGTCCTGACTTTC. Amino acids: CASSNILSSGANVLTF.

The gene calls are TRBV29-1 and TRBJ1-1; possibly TRBD1 for D (6 bases). Trimming shortened V by 4 bases and J by 0 bases, and 12 bases separated the two germline ends. Germline CDR1 reads SQVTM; CDR2 reads ANQGSEA. CDR3 length: 14 residues. CDR3 coding DNA: TGCAGCGTTGGGTTGACAGGAATGAACACTGAAGCTTTCTTT. As protein: CSVGLTGMNTEAFF.

The chain has TRBV28 and TRBJ2-7; tentatively, D is TRBD1 (5 bases). Trimming removed 5 bases from V and 2 bases from J, with 16 bases in between. The CDR3 sequence is 15 residues long. Germline V gene sequence: CDR1 MDHEN, CDR2 SYDVKM. CDR3 amino acids: CASSRLGESPYEQYF. DNA of the CDR3: TGTGCCAGCAGTCGCCTAGGGGAATCTCCCTACGAGCAGTACTTC.

This clone has a single count. The rearrangement links TRBV7-6 to TRBJ2-4; D possibly corresponds to TRBD2 (6 bases). Germline V gives CDR1 SGHVS, CDR2 FNYEAQ. The V and J ends lost 4 bases and 6 bases respectively, with 19 bases between them. This CDR3 region has 16 residues. The CDR3 nucleotides are TGTGCCAGCAGCTCGCCGGGGTTCTGGGGAGGAAACATTCAGTACTTC. This sequence encodes CASSSPGFWGGNIQYF.

CDR3: CASSFFGGGPYGYTF. For the CDR3, the DNA is TGTGCCAGCAGTTTTTTCGGGGGGGGTCCTTATGGCTACACCTTC. The chain links TRBV28 to TRBJ1-2, with D possibly being TRBD1 (5 bases). Deletions cut 3 bases from V and 5 bases from J, with 16 bases between. CDR1 is MDHEN, CDR2 SYDVKM, per germline. This CDR3 contains 15 residues.

The chain carries TRBV19 and TRBJ1-5; D gene unclear. The CDR3 runs to 14 residues. The V and J ends lost 4 bases and 1 base respectively, with 8 bases between them. Germline V lookup: CDR1 LNHDA, CDR2 SQIVND (reference sequence). CDR3 sequence: CASSNPGSNQPQHF. The DNA for the CDR3 is TGTGCCAGTAGTAACCCTGGGAGCAATCAGCCCCAGCATTTT.

The chain is built from TRBV11-2 and TRBJ2-7; 8 nucleotides agree with TRBD2. Germline V gene sequence: CDR1 SGHAT, CDR2 FQNNGV. The CDR3 sequence is 15 residues long. Trimming took 11 bases from V and 5 from J; bases not matched to a gene: 17. The CDR3 loop is CAFPSSAGVVHEQYF. The CDR3, as DNA: TGTGCCTTCCCTTCTTCAGCGGGGGTTGTACACGAGCAGTACTTC.

The chain carries TRBV25-1 and TRBJ2-6, with D possibly TRBD2 on 5 matching bases. The length of the CDR3 is 15 residues. Between the trimmed V and J ends, which lost 0 bases and 4 bases, there was a span of 7 bases. CDR1 is MGHDK, CDR2 SYGVNS, per germline. Here the CDR3 DNA reads TGTGCCAGCAGTGAATATAGGAGGGGGGCCAACGTCCTGACTTTC. Translation: CASSEYRRGANVLTF.

This sequence joins TRBV9 and TRBJ2-7, with TRBD2 as a possible D gene (6 bases). V dropped 1 base and J dropped 5 bases, with 13 bases sitting between them. CDR1 is SGDLS, CDR2 YYNGEE, per germline. CDR3 length equals 14 residues. This CDR3 reads CASSVLFGGDEQYF. The CDR3 DNA reads TGTGCCAGCAGCGTACTCTTTGGAGGGGACGAGCAGTACTTC.

The chain is built from TRBV5-1 and TRBJ2-7; D is ambiguous. This CDR3 contains 13 residues. The V and J ends lost 1 base and 5 bases respectively, with 10 bases between them. Looked up from germline, CDR1 is SGHRS and CDR2 is YFSETQ. For the CDR3, the DNA is TGCGCCAGCAGCTTGAGAGTAGCCGACGAGCAGTACTTC. This gives the protein CASSLRVADEQYF.

The rearrangement joins TRBV5-1 to TRBJ2-7; 9 bases are a match to TRBD1. CDR1 is SGHRS, CDR2 YFSETQ, per germline. The junction had 7 bases not matched to a gene; V was cut back by 4 bases and J by 2 bases. The CDR3 sequence is 15 residues long. The CDR3 protein is CASSTGQGKTYEQYF. The CDR3 bases are TGCGCCAGCAGCACTGGACAGGGGAAAACCTACGAGCAGTACTTC.

The chain recombines TRBV28 with TRBJ1-1; D unclear. The germline V gene has CDR1 MDHEN and CDR2 SYDVKM. V shed 2 bases and J shed 4 bases, with 8 bases lying between them. The CDR3 has 13 amino acids. In nucleotides, the CDR3 is TGTGCCAGCAGTTTAATCCGAGGCACTGAAGCTTTCTTT. This sequence encodes CASSLIRGTEAFF.

The V and J genes are TRBV7-2 and TRBJ1-2; a weak D match, TRBD1 (6 bases). The CDR3 has 17 residues. Germline V gene lookup returns CDR1 SGHTA and CDR2 FQGNSA. The germline V and J ends were trimmed by 1 base and 2 bases, with 17 bases remaining between them. The CDR3 is CASSLDIATGNNYGYTF. In nucleotides, the CDR3 is TGTGCCAGCAGCTTAGATATAGCGACAGGAAACAACTATGGCTACACCTTC.

The chain combines TRBV6-4 with TRBJ2-3; D call uncertain. CDR3 length: 12 amino acids. Germline lookup yields CDR1 MRHNA and CDR2 SNTAGT. The germline V and J ends were trimmed by 5 bases and 6 bases, with 9 bases remaining between them. The CDR3 protein is CASSLWRDTQYF. In nucleotides, the CDR3 is TGTGCCAGCAGTTTATGGCGCGATACGCAGTATTTT.

The chain combines TRBV29-1 with TRBJ1-3; D is possibly TRBD1 (5 bases). Germline V gives CDR1 SQVTM, CDR2 ANQGSEA. V was cut by 4 bases and J by 7 bases, with 17 bases left in between. This CDR3 contains 14 residues. CDR3 nucleotides: TGCAGCGTTGCGTCGGGACGTCTAAGGAACACCATATATTTT. Translated: CSVASGRLRNTIYF.

The chain carries TRBV5-1 and TRBJ2-5; D is undetermined. This CDR3 region has 15 residues. V was cut by 1 base and J by 4 bases, with 14 bases left in between. Per germline, CDR1 SGHRS and CDR2 YFSETQ. CDR3 bases: TGCGCCAGCAGCTTGAGAGTCACGGAAGTAGAGACCCAGTACTTC. Amino acids: CASSLRVTEVETQYF.

This clone was counted a few times. The chain uses TRBV19 and TRBJ1-1; D unclear. Germline V gives CDR1 LNHDA, CDR2 SQIVND (reference sequence). Trimming took off 8 bases at V and 1 base at J, with 14 bases between the two ends. CDR3 length equals 14 residues. The CDR3, as DNA: TGTGCCAGTGGCAAGATAACAGCGAACACTGAAGCTTTCTTT. This gives the protein CASGKITANTEAFF.

In regard to this clone: Within the sample, other DNA sequences also encode this same CDR3. This sequence joins TRBV28 and TRBJ1-4; TRBD1 is a possible D gene (6 bases). CDR3 length: 15 amino acids. CDR1 and CDR2 (germline): MDHEN, SYDVKM. V was trimmed by 6 bases and J by 3 bases, leaving 14 bases between them. CDR3 sequence (DNA): TGTGCCAGCAGCCTTACAGGGCGGGCTAATGAAAAACTGTTTTTT. Its translation: CASSLTGRANEKLFF.